This T cell receptor (beta chain) was obtained from a study of Graves' ophthalmopathy and Graves' hyperthyroidism. The germline CDR1 and CDR2 sequences are KGHDR and SFDVKD. CDR3 length equals 17 residues. J gave up 4 bases and V 4 bases, and 14 bases lay outside the gene matches. This clonotype was counted ten times or more. The sequenced template was RNA, covering the TCR beta CDR3 region. Amplification began with first-round RT-PCR using HTBI primers, then second-round multiplex PCR was performed. Via MiXCR, TCRdb re-called the multiplex PCR reads, giving one row per CDR3 protein. The sample includes roughly 1.1 million distinct CDR3 sequences, less than 45% of them seen just once.

This receptor was obtained from an adult man with Graves' hyperthyroidism. The sample comprised peripheral blood or thyroid tissue (not recorded which). This chain joins TRBV24-1 and TRBJ2-5; 7 nucleotides line up with TRBD1. CDR3 DNA: TGTGCCACCAGTGACACCTTCAACCGGGACAGCGGAGAGACCCAGTACTTC. This codes for CATSDTFNRDSGETQYF.